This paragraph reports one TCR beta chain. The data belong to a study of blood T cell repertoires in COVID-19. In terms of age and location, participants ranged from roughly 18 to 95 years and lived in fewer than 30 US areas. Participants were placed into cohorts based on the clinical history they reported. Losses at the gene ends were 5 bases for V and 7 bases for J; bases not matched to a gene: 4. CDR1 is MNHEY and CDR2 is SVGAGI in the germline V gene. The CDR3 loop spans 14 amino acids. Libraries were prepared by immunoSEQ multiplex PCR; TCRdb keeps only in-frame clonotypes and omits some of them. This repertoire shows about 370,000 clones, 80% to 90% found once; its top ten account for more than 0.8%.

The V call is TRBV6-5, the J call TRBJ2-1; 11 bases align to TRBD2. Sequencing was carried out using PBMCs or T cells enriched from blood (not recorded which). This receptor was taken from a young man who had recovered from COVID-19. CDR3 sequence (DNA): TGTGCCAGCAGTCTAGCGGGGGGCAGAAATGAGCAGTTCTTC. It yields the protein CASSLAGGRNEQFF.